The rows below give T cell receptor beta chains drawn from one sample of a study of T-cell reconstitution after alpha-beta-depleted transplantation in children. TCRdb re-analysed the PCR reads in MiXCR, keeping a single row per CDR3 protein. The sample lists over 200,000 distinct CDR3 sequences, approximately 9% occurring once. The sequencing used PBMCs from the stem cell graft donor, collected from the stem cell graft. These receptors originate from a human donor who donated a stem cell graft to a child with acute lymphoblastic leukemia. The CDR3 runs from the conserved cysteine through the conserved F or W. Fields, in order: CDR3 DNA, CDR3 protein, V gene, clone size, J gene, D gene. The D gene is left open where the match is weak. Clone size, where shown, is once, few, many, or a class for clones that have expanded.

DNA: TGTGCCAGCAGCTTATCCCGGGGGGAGTTCACCGGGGAGCTGTTTTTT
CDR3: CASSLSRGEFTGELFF
V: TRBV7-9
size: many
J: TRBJ2-2
D: TRBD2

DNA: TGCAGCGTTGCACTCGGGCAAGAGACCCAGTACTTC
CDR3: CSVALGQETQYF
V: TRBV29-1
size: .
J: TRBJ2-5
D: .

DNA: TGTGCCAGCTCCCCAGGGGTAAACGGCTACACCTTC
CDR3: CASSPGVNGYTF
V: TRBV6-6
size: few
J: TRBJ1-2
D: .

DNA: TGCAGTGCTAGATCGACAGATACCAGCTATGGCTACACCTTC
CDR3: CSARSTDTSYGYTF
V: TRBV20-1
size: few
J: TRBJ1-2
D: .

DNA: TGTGCCAGCAGCCCAGGAGGGATTGGGGTTCATGAGCAGTTCTTC
CDR3: CASSPGGIGVHEQFF
V: TRBV6-1
size: few
J: TRBJ2-1
D: .

DNA: TGTGCCAGCAGTAGGGAGGGCTATGGCTACACCTTC
CDR3: CASSREGYGYTF
V: TRBV7-9
size: many
J: TRBJ1-2
D: .

DNA: TGTGCCATCAGCGAGACTAGCGGGGGGGCCGTCGGCGCGAACACCGGGGAGCTGTTTTTT
CDR3: CAISETSGGAVGANTGELFF
V: TRBV10-3
size: many
J: TRBJ2-2
D: TRBD2

DNA: TGTGCCAGCAGCCCCGGGACAGGGATCCTTGAGCAGTTCTTC
CDR3: CASSPGTGILEQFF
V: TRBV3-1
size: .
J: TRBJ2-1
D: TRBD1

DNA: TGTGCCAGCAGTTACCCCAATTCACCCCTCCACTTT
CDR3: CASSYPNSPLHF
V: TRBV6-5
size: .
J: TRBJ1-6
D: .

DNA: TGTGCCAGCAGCTCCCTCAGCGGTACTGGCACAGATACGCAGTATTTT
CDR3: CASSSLSGTGTDTQYF
V: TRBV7-2
size: .
J: TRBJ2-3
D: .

DNA: TGTGCCAGCAGCCGGACCGGGACAGTGCAAGAGACCCAGTACTTC
CDR3: CASSRTGTVQETQYF
V: TRBV5-5
size: few
J: TRBJ2-5
D: TRBD1

DNA: TGTGCCAGCACCTCCCTCCGGCTGTCTAAAGAGACCCAGTACTTC
CDR3: CASTSLRLSKETQYF
V: TRBV6-1
size: .
J: TRBJ2-5
D: .

DNA: TGTGCCAGCAGTACCCTTAGGAGGGAAGCTTTCTTT
CDR3: CASSTLRREAFF
V: TRBV12-3/TRBV12-4
size: many
J: TRBJ1-1
D: .

DNA: TGTGCCATCAGTGGGACCGTCCCGGGACAGGGGCCGAATGCCTACGAGCAGTACTTC
CDR3: CAISGTVPGQGPNAYEQYF
V: TRBV10-3
size: once
J: TRBJ2-7
D: TRBD1

DNA: TGTGCCAGCAGCGCAGGGTTCCAGGGGCGCACTGAAGCTTTCTTT
CDR3: CASSAGFQGRTEAFF
V: TRBV7-9
size: .
J: TRBJ1-1
D: .

DNA: TGTGCCACCGAACTCCTCGGGAATAACTATGGCTACACCTTC
CDR3: CATELLGNNYGYTF
V: TRBV5-6
size: .
J: TRBJ1-2
D: .

DNA: TGCAGTGCTAGGAGATCTTGGTTCGGGGCTTTCTTT
CDR3: CSARRSWFGAFF
V: TRBV20-1
size: many
J: TRBJ1-1
D: .